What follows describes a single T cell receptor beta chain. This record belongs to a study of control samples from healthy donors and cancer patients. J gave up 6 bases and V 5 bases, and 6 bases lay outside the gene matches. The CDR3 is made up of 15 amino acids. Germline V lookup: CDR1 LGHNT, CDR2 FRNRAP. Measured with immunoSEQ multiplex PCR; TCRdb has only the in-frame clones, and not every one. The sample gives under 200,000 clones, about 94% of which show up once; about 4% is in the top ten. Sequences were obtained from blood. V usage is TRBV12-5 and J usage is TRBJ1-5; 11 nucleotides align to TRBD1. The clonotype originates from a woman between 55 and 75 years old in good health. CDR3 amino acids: CASGTGTGGTQPQHF. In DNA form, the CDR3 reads TGTGCTAGTGGTACAGGGACAGGGGGGACTCAGCCCCAGCATTTT.